A single sample gave rise to the 29 T cell receptor beta chains below, sequenced in a study of shared clonotypes between healthy human individuals. TCRdb's copy holds only in-frame clones and misses some; the assay was immunoSEQ multiplex PCR. The data show some 1.5 million clones, 95% to 99% seen once. The sequenced sample consisted of naive CD4+ T cells sorted from blood. The subset is: CD45RA+ positively selected. The source is a young man in good health.

The gene calls are TRBV6-4 and TRBJ2-2, with no clear D. Germline CDR1 and CDR2: MRHNA and SNTAGT. The CDR3 loop spans 13 amino acids. Trimming stripped 4 bases from V and 5 bases from J, with 8 bases between. CDR3 DNA sequence: TGTGCCAGCAGTGCACAGACTACCGGGGAGCTGTTTTTT. Translated, it gives CASSAQTTGELFF.

This chain connects TRBV6-1 to TRBJ2-7; TRBD1 matches at 7 bases. The germline gives CDR1 MNHNS, CDR2 SASEGT. CDR3 length: 14 residues. J lost 2 bases, V lost 6 bases, and 7 bases had no gene match. CDR3 in DNA: TGTGCCAGCAGGCCGACAGGGCTTACCTACGAGCAGTACTTC. Its translation: CASRPTGLTYEQYF.

This clone was seen only once. The V and J genes are TRBV27 and TRBJ2-6, with D possibly called TRBD1 or TRBD2 (5 bases each). The V and J ends lost 2 bases and 2 bases respectively, with 13 bases between them. The CDR3 covers 17 residues. From germline, CDR1 is MNHEY and CDR2 SMNVEV (reference sequence). The CDR3 loop reads CASSLPPGRAGANVLTF. CDR3 nucleotides: TGTGCCAGCAGTTTACCCCCGGGGCGAGCTGGGGCCAACGTCCTGACTTTC.

The gene calls are TRBV5-4 and TRBJ1-4; 10 bases map to TRBD1. CDR1 and CDR2 from the germline V gene are SGHNT and YYREEE (reference sequence). Trimming took 4 bases from V and 6 from J; bases not matched to a gene: 6. CDR3 length: 15 amino acids. As DNA, the CDR3 is TGTGCCAGCAGCCATCTGGGGACAGGGGATGAAAAACTGTTTTTT. The encoded protein is CASSHLGTGDEKLFF.

This chain uses TRBV7-3 with TRBJ2-1, with 9 bases fitting TRBD2. The ends lost 5 bases at V and 7 bases at J; junction bases unmatched: 9. CDR1 and CDR2 from the germline V gene are SGHTA and FQGTGA. This CDR3 is 15 amino acids long. DNA of the CDR3: TGTGCCAGCAGCGTCAATAGCGGGAGTAAGAATGAGCAGTTCTTC. Translating it yields CASSVNSGSKNEQFF.

The rearrangement links TRBV18 to TRBJ2-1; 8 bases align to TRBD2. V shed 4 bases, J shed 0 bases, and the junction held 8 bases outside the gene matches. Germline CDR1 KGHSH, CDR2 LQKENI. This CDR3 region has 17 residues. CDR3 sequence: CASSRRTSGSSYNEQFF. The CDR3 nucleotides read TGTGCCAGCTCACGACGAACCAGCGGGAGCTCCTACAATGAGCAGTTCTTC.

J is TRBJ2-7 and V is TRBV28; no firm D call. The CDR3 has 15 amino acids. V shed 5 bases and J shed 3 bases, with 17 bases lying between them. Germline V gene data show CDR1 as MDHEN and CDR2 as SYDVKM. The CDR3: CASSPRAVKGYEQYF. In DNA form, the CDR3 reads TGTGCCAGCAGTCCCCGGGCGGTGAAAGGCTACGAGCAGTACTTC.

This chain links TRBV6-4 with TRBJ2-7, with 8 bases fitting TRBD2. V dropped 2 bases and J dropped 2; count of bases not matched to a gene: 5. The CDR3 spans 15 residues. CDR1 and CDR2 from the germline V gene are MRHNA and SNTAGT. CDR3 in amino acids: CASSDGTSGTYEQYF. The CDR3 DNA is TGTGCCAGCAGTGACGGAACTAGCGGAACCTACGAGCAGTACTTC.

V and J are TRBV5-1 and TRBJ2-2; 9 bases fit TRBD2. This CDR3 contains 21 residues. Germline CDR1 SGHRS, CDR2 YFSETQ. Trimming took 3 bases from V and 0 from J; bases not matched to a gene: 18. The CDR3 DNA follows: TGCGCCAGCAGCTGGGTATTCGGGACTAGCCAAACCGGCGCGAACACCGGGGAGCTGTTTTTT. This translates into CASSWVFGTSQTGANTGELFF.

The table lists this clone with a count of one. The chain recombines TRBV5-1 with TRBJ1-4; no clear D gene. Trimming removed 0 bases at V and 5 bases at J, with 11 bases between. The CDR3 covers 15 residues. Germline V gene lookup returns CDR1 SGHRS and CDR2 YFSETQ. CDR3 protein: CASSLVPIPNEKLFF. The CDR3 DNA follows: TGCGCCAGCAGCTTGGTTCCAATTCCGAATGAAAAACTGTTTTTT.

The chain recombines TRBV14 with TRBJ2-1; possibly TRBD2 for D (5 bases). CDR1 is SGHDN and CDR2 is FVKESK in the germline V gene. This CDR3 comprises 15 residues. Trimming stripped 4 bases from V and 4 bases from J, with 14 bases between. The CDR3 loop reads CASSLNPLVYNEQFF. Written as DNA, the CDR3 is TGTGCCAGCAGCCTCAACCCACTAGTATACAATGAGCAGTTCTTC. The variable domain in full, with the rest retrieved from reference TRBV14 and TRBJ2-1, is EAGVTQFPSHSVIEKGQTVTLRCDPISGHDNLYWYRRVMGKEIKFLLHFVKESKQDESGMPNNRFLAERTGGTYSTLKVQPAELEDSGVYFCASSLNPLVYNEQFFGPGTRLTVL.

The rearrangement uses TRBV30 and TRBJ2-2; a weak D match, TRBD1 (6 bases). The CDR3 is 13 amino acids. The V end lost 4 bases, the J end lost 2 bases, and 8 bases lay between the germline ends. Germline CDR1 GTSNPN, CDR2 SVGIG (reference sequence). The CDR3: CAWTGHNTGELFF. The DNA for the CDR3 is TGTGCCTGGACGGGACACAACACCGGGGAGCTGTTTTTT.

The rearrangement joins TRBV5-1 to TRBJ2-5, with 11 bases matching TRBD2. V gave up 4 bases and J gave up 7 bases; unmatched junction bases: 6. The CDR3 contains 14 residues. Germline CDR1 is SGHRS and CDR2 is YFSETQ. In DNA, the CDR3 is TGCGCCAGCAGCATTACTAGCGGGAGACGGACCCAGTACTTC. It encodes CASSITSGRRTQYF.

This chain links TRBV18 with TRBJ1-1; no clear D. This CDR3 has 14 residues. Trimming left V 4 bases short and J 4 bases short, with 13 bases between. The V gene's germline CDR1 is KGHSH and CDR2 LQKENI. CDR3 sequence (DNA): TGTGCCAGCTCACACGATGGTAGAGTCACTGAAGCTTTCTTT. It translates to CASSHDGRVTEAFF.

V usage is TRBV28 and J usage is TRBJ2-7; TRBD1 aligns across 9 bases. The CDR3 has 14 amino acids. The J segment lost 6 bases and the V segment lost 6 bases, leaving 9 bases of the junction unmatched. The germline gives CDR1 MDHEN, CDR2 SYDVKM. The CDR3 nucleotides are TGTGCCAGCAGCCAAACAGGGGGCCACGGCGAGCAGTACTTC. Translation gives CASSQTGGHGEQYF.

The rearrangement uses TRBV18 and TRBJ2-3; D assignment may be TRBD1 or TRBD2 (5 bases each). CDR3 length: 16 residues. The germline gives CDR1 KGHSH, CDR2 LQKENI. V lost 6 bases and J 1 base, leaving 17 bases between the germline ends. The CDR3 region has the DNA TGTGCCAGCTCCCCCGGAGGAACAGGCCGCACAGATACGCAGTATTTT. It specifies CASSPGGTGRTDTQYF.

The chain links TRBV27 to TRBJ2-7; no clear D. The CDR3 runs 15 residues. The V end lost 0 bases, the J end lost 4 bases, and 13 bases lay between the germline ends. Germline V gene sequence: CDR1 MNHEY, CDR2 SMNVEV (reference sequence). The CDR3, as DNA: TGTGCCAGCAGTTTATCGATGTCCGGAACTTACGAGCAGTACTTC. It codes for CASSLSMSGTYEQYF.

The V gene is TRBV2, the J gene TRBJ1-2; TRBD1 aligns across 12 bases. The germline gives CDR1 SNHLY, CDR2 FYNNEI. V shed 4 bases and J 2 bases; nucleotides not matched to a gene: 5. This CDR3 comprises 16 residues. CDR3 in amino acids: CASSAGQGAGNYGYTF. CDR3 sequence (DNA): TGTGCCAGCAGTGCGGGACAGGGGGCTGGGAACTATGGCTACACCTTC.

The chain joins TRBV7-9 to TRBJ2-5; the match to TRBD1 covers 12 bases. After removal of 5 bases from V and 4 bases from J, the junction contained 11 bases not matched to a gene. Germline values: CDR1 SEHNR, CDR2 FQNEAQ (reference sequence). The CDR3 consists of 17 residues. CDR3 nucleotides: TGTGCCAGCAGCACCAGGGGGGGACAGGGGGCGAGAGAGACCCAGTACTTC. Protein product: CASSTRGGQGARETQYF.

The chain has TRBV6-5 and TRBJ1-1; 7 bases agree with TRBD1. The V segment lost 5 bases and the J segment 4 bases; nucleotides outside the gene matches: 7. This CDR3 contains 14 residues. CDR1 is MNHEY and CDR2 is SVGAGI in the germline V gene. The CDR3 loop is CASSQTGRGTEAFF. The CDR3, as DNA: TGTGCCAGCAGTCAGACAGGGCGAGGCACTGAAGCTTTCTTT.

The chain recombines TRBV10-3 with TRBJ2-1; 7 nucleotides agree with TRBD1. V was pared by 4 bases and J by 5 bases, with 5 bases of the junction left unmatched. The germline CDR1 and CDR2 sequences are ENHRY and SYGVKD. CDR3 length: 14 residues. CDR3 sequence: CAISAQQGNNEQFF. CDR3 in DNA: TGTGCCATCAGTGCGCAACAGGGGAACAATGAGCAGTTCTTC.

The J gene is TRBJ2-1, the V gene TRBV5-4; possible D gene TRBD1, 5 bases. The CDR3 covers 12 residues. Trimming took 4 bases from V and 10 from J, leaving 12 bases between them. Germline values: CDR1 SGHNT, CDR2 YYREEE (reference sequence). CDR3 amino acids: CASSRTLGEQFF. DNA for the CDR3: TGTGCCAGCAGCCGGACACTTGGGGAGCAGTTCTTC. The complete variable domain, with remaining parts taken from reference TRBV5-4 and TRBJ2-1, reads ETGVTQSPTHLIKTRGQQVTLRCSSQSGHNTVSWYQQALGQGPQFIFQYYREEENGRGNFPPRFSGLQFPNYSSELNVNALELDDSALYLCASSRTLGEQFFGPGTRLTVL.

This clone was picked up one time. The V call is TRBV5-1, the J call TRBJ2-1; unclear D gene. The CDR3 length is 14 residues. Germline V gene sequence: CDR1 SGHRS, CDR2 YFSETQ. The V gene lost 3 bases and the J gene lost 5 bases, with 12 bases spanning the gap. The CDR3 reads CASSWAVGNNEQFF. DNA of the CDR3: TGCGCCAGCAGCTGGGCGGTGGGGAACAATGAGCAGTTCTTC.

The rearrangement joins TRBV7-3 to TRBJ2-1; tentative D call: TRBD2 (6 bases). CDR1 SGHTA and CDR2 FQGTGA come from the germline V gene. The CDR3 sequence is 13 residues long. V was trimmed by 2 bases and J by 9 bases, leaving 11 bases between them. DNA of the CDR3: TGTGCCAGCAGCTTAGGTCTAGCGAGTGAGCAGTTCTTC. Protein sequence: CASSLGLASEQFF.

The chain joins TRBV11-2 to TRBJ2-3; the D gene is possibly TRBD2 (6 bases). The V and J ends lost 1 base and 1 base respectively, with 18 bases between them. The germline V gene has CDR1 SGHAT and CDR2 FQNNGV. This CDR3 comprises 18 residues. The CDR3 region is CASSLGSLTRKGTDTQYF. CDR3 nucleotides: TGTGCCAGCAGCTTAGGTTCCCTGACTAGGAAAGGCACAGATACGCAGTATTTT.

The chain combines TRBV20-1 with TRBJ2-3; D gene ambiguous. The CDR3 totals 11 residues. Per germline, CDR1 DFQATT and CDR2 SNEGSKA (reference sequence). This CDR3 reads CSAVRTDTQYF. DNA for the CDR3: TGCAGCGCCGTTCGCACAGATACGCAGTATTTT.

The chain links TRBV12-2 to TRBJ2-1; no check of the table's D call, TRBD1, against the DNA was made. TRBV12-2 is reported as a pseudogene. There are 19 residues in the CDR3. This chain's CDR3 is CASRPTPRAGQGLYNEQFF. CDR3 DNA sequence: TGTGCAAGTCGCCCGACCCCTCGCGCGGGACAGGGCCTTTACAATGAGCAGTTCTTC.

The CDR3 bases are TGCGCCAGCAGCTTGGGCGGGACGCCAGATACGCAGTATTTT. It is translated as CASSLGGTPDTQYF. The chain joins TRBV5-1 to TRBJ2-3; maybe TRBD2 (6 bases). In germline, CDR1 is SGHRS, CDR2 YFSETQ. The V end lost 0 bases, the J end lost 4 bases, and 9 bases lay between the germline ends. This CDR3 contains 14 residues.

This chain connects TRBV5-4 to TRBJ1-1; D may be TRBD1 (6 bases). The length of the CDR3 is 11 residues. V was clipped by 7 bases and J by 4 bases, with 8 bases between them. Germline values: CDR1 SGHNT, CDR2 YYREEE (reference sequence). The CDR3 sequence is CASSQGTEAFF. CDR3 bases: TGTGCCAGCTCACAGGGCACTGAAGCTTTCTTT.